The TCR beta chain under discussion was sequenced for a study of cytomegalovirus exposure and HLA in healthy donors. As for the study in general: Caucasian-associated ancestry cluster membership applied to about 83% of around 400 genotyped donors. Study-level findings and limits: For TCR beta chains, V- and J-gene trimming was later linked to a missense DCLRE1C variant.

The PCR used 60 Vbeta and 13 Jbeta primers. Here immunoSEQ multiplex PCR was the method, and the copy in TCRdb shows in-frame clones only, minus some. The sample gives under 200,000 clones, approximately 80% of which show up once; roughly 0.5% is in the top ten. About this clone: Its antigen is currently unknown.

CDR1 is SEHNR, CDR2 FQNEAQ, per germline (reference sequence). V dropped 1 base and J dropped 8 bases, with 12 bases sitting between them. CDR3 length: 14 amino acids. Sequenced sample: PBMCs. This rearrangement joins TRBV7-9 to TRBJ2-1; D is undetermined. This sequence originates from a woman in her 50s in good health and CMV-seronegative. The CDR3 spells CASSLVEFRDEQFF. The CDR3 DNA sequence: TGTGCCAGCAGCTTAGTCGAGTTCCGCGATGAGCAGTTCTTC.